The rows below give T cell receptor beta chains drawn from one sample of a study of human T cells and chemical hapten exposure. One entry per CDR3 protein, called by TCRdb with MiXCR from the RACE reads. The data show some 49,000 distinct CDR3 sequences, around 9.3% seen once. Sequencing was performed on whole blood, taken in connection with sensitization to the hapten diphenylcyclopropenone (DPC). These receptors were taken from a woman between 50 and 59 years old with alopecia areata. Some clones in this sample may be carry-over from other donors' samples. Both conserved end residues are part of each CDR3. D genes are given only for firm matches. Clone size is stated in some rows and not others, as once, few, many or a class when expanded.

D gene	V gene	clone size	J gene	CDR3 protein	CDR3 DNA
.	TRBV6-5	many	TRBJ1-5	CASSYRNSNQPQHF	TGTGCCAGCAGTTACAGGAATAGCAATCAGCCCCAGCATTTT
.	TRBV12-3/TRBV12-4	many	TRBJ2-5	CASSMASSPTGRRETQYF	TGTGCCAGCAGCATGGCTAGTAGCCCCACCGGAAGGCGAGAGACCCAGTACTTC
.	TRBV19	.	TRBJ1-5	CASTPSGHQPQHF	TGTGCCAGTACCCCAAGCGGGCATCAGCCCCAGCATTTT
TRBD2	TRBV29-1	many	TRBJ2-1	CSVGGPSGLAGGGYNEQFF	TGCAGCGTTGGCGGTCCGTCGGGACTAGCGGGAGGGGGCTACAATGAGCAGTTCTTC
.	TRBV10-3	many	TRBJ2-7	CAISPAGAGEQYF	TGTGCCATCAGCCCCGCCGGGGCAGGGGAGCAGTACTTC
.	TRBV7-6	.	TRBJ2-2	CASSISGRGRIGGVPGELFF	TGTGCCAGCAGCATCTCCGGAAGGGGCCGCATAGGGGGAGTACCCGGGGAGCTGTTTTTT
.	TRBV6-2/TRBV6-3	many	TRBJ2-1	CASSFGNEQFF	TGTGCCAGCAGTTTCGGAAATGAGCAGTTCTTC
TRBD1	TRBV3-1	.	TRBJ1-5	CASSQDPPGQQNQPQHF	TGTGCCAGCAGCCAAGATCCCCCGGGACAGCAGAATCAGCCCCAGCATTTT
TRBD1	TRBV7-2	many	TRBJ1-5	CASSRPGGPQHF	TGTGCCAGCAGCCGGCCAGGGGGGCCCCAGCATTTT
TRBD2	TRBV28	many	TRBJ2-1	CASSLKSSGRGHEQFF	TGTGCCAGCAGTTTAAAGAGTAGCGGGAGAGGGCATGAGCAGTTCTTC
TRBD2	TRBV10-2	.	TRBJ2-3	CASSRLSSGPEGTQYF	TGCGCCAGCAGTAGGTTGTCTAGCGGACCCGAAGGTACGCAGTATTTT
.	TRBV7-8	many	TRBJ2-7	CASSPGYEQYF	TGTGCCAGCAGCCCTGGATACGAGCAGTACTTC
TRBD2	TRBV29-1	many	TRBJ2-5	CSVESGKKETQYF	TGCAGCGTTGAGAGCGGGAAGAAAGAGACCCAGTACTTC
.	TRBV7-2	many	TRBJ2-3	CASSRTDTQYF	TGTGCCAGCAGCCGCACAGATACGCAGTATTTT
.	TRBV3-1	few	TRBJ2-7	CASSQDIYSYEQYF	TGTGCCAGCAGCCAAGACATATACTCCTACGAGCAGTACTTC
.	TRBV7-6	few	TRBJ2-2	CASSLAGESGELFF	TGTGCCAGCAGCTTAGCGGGAGAGAGCGGGGAGCTGTTTTTT
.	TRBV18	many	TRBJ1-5	CASSPSGADQPQHF	TGTGCCAGCTCACCAAGCGGCGCGGACCAGCCCCAGCATTTT
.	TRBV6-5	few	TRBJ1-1	CASSYTRANTEAFF	TGTGCCAGCAGTTACACCCGGGCTAACACTGAAGCTTTCTTT
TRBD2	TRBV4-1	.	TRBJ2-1	CASSGLAGNNEQFF	TGCGCCAGCAGCGGACTAGCGGGAAACAATGAGCAGTTCTTC
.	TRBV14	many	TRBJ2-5	CASSPRQTSGETQYF	TGTGCCAGCAGCCCTCGACAGACCTCTGGGGAGACCCAGTACTTC
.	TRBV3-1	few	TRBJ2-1	CASSQDPGYRQFF	TGTGCCAGCAGCCAAGATCCGGGATATAGGCAGTTCTTC
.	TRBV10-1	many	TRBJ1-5	CAGEGWPQHF	TGCGCCGGAGAAGGGTGGCCCCAGCATTTT
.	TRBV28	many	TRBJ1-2	CASSLSGSYYGYTF	TGTGCCAGCAGTTTGTCCGGCAGCTACTATGGCTACACCTTC
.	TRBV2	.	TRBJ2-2	CASSELVNTGELFF	TGTGCCAGCAGTGAGTTGGTCAACACCGGGGAGCTGTTTTTT
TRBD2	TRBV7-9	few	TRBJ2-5	CASSLGLAGVYQETQYF	TGTGCCAGCAGCTTAGGACTAGCGGGAGTGTACCAAGAGACCCAGTACTTC
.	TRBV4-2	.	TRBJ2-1	CASSQFLLGPYNEQFF	TGTGCCAGCAGCCAATTCCTACTAGGCCCCTACAATGAGCAGTTCTTC
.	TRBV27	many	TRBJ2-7	CASSAGQRYEQYF	TGTGCCAGCAGTGCGGGACAGCGCTACGAGCAGTACTTC
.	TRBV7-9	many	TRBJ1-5	CASSFLDQPQHF	TGTGCCAGCAGCTTCCTAGATCAGCCCCAGCATTTT
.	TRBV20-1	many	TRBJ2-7	CSAKNRGGLYEQYF	TGCAGTGCAAAAAACAGGGGGGGGTTGTACGAGCAGTACTTC
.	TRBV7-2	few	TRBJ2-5	CATAKSKETQYF	TGTGCCACCGCGAAAAGTAAAGAGACCCAGTACTTC
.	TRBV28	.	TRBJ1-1	CASTLLGMNTEAFF	TGTGCCAGCACCCTCCTCGGTATGAACACTGAAGCTTTCTTT
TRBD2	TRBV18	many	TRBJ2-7	CASSPYRGSSGTDSYEQYF	TGTGCCAGCTCACCCTACCGGGGGTCTAGCGGGACCGACTCCTACGAGCAGTACTTC
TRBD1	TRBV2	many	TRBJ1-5	CASRIDRGDNQPQHF	TGTGCCAGCAGAATCGACAGGGGGGATAATCAGCCCCAGCATTTT
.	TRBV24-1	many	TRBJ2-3	CATSDPSSGTDTQYF	TGTGCCACCAGTGATCCTAGTAGCGGCACAGATACGCAGTATTTT
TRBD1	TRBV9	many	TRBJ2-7	CASSVGTGRTYEQYF	TGTGCCAGCAGCGTAGGGACAGGGAGGACGTACGAGCAGTACTTC
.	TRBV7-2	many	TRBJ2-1	CASSLRAESSYNEQFF	TGTGCCAGCAGCTTAAGGGCCGAGAGCTCCTACAATGAGCAGTTCTTC
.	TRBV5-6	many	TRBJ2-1	CASQVLDYNEQFF	TGTGCCAGCCAGGTTCTGGATTACAATGAGCAGTTCTTC